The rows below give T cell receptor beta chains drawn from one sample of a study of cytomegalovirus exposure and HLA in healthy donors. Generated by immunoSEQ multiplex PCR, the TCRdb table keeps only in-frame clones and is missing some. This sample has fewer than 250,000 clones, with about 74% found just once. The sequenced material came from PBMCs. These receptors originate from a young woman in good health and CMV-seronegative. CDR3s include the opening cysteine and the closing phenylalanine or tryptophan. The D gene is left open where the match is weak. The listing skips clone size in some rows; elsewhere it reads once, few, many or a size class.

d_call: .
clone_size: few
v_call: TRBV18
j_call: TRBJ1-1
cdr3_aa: CASSPAASNTEAFF
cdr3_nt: TGTGCCAGCTCACCAGCGGCCTCGAACACTGAAGCTTTCTTT

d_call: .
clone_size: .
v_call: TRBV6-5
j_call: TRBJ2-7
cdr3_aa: CASSYSETAYEQYF
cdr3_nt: TGTGCCAGCAGTTACTCGGAGACTGCCTACGAGCAGTACTTC

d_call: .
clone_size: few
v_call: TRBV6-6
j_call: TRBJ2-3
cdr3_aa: CASSDSKGATDTQYF
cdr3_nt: TGTGCCAGCAGTGACTCGAAGGGAGCCACAGATACGCAGTATTTT

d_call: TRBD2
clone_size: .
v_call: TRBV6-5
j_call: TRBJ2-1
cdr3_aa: CASSSGLAGANEQFF
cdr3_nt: TGTGCCAGCAGTTCAGGACTAGCGGGGGCAAATGAGCAGTTCTTC

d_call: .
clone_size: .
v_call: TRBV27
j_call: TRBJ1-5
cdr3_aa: CASSSRAQQPQHF
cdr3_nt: TGTGCCAGCAGTTCGAGGGCCCAACAGCCCCAGCATTTT

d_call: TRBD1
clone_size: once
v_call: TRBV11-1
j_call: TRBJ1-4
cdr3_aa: CASSLGDRAVEKLFF
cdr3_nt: TGTGCCAGCAGCTTAGGAGACAGGGCGGTGGAAAAACTGTTTTTT

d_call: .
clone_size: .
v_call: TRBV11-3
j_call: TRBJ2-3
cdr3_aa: CASSPGVTGTDTQYF
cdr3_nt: TGTGCCAGCAGCCCGGGGGTCACAGGCACAGATACGCAGTATTTT

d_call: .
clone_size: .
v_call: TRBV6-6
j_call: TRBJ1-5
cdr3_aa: CASSYSSANQPQHF
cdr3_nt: TGTGCCAGCAGTTACTCAAGCGCGAATCAGCCCCAGCATTTT

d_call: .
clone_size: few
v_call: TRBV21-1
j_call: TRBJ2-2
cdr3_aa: CASSKGNPAGELFF
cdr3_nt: TGTGCCAGCAGCAAAGGAAACCCGGCCGGGGAGCTGTTTTTT

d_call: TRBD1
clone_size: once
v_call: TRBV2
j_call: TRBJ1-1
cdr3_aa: CVSSEAPLSAGQVEAFF
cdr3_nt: TGTGTCAGCAGTGAAGCTCCCTTGTCTGCGGGACAGGTTGAAGCTTTCTTT